This T cell receptor beta chain was sequenced during a study of response to subunit inactivated influenza vaccine. Findings of the study overall: Authors proposed each seasonal influenza vaccination draws in few new T cells.

Details on this clonotype: Its antigen remains unknown.

Using its own MiXCR run on the RT-PCR reads, TCRdb lists one record per CDR3 protein. In the table there are fewer than 800,000 distinct CDR3 sequences, 15% to 19% of which are singletons. This CDR3 has 14 amino acids. Unmatched junction bases numbered 7, after V lost 4 bases and J lost 1 base. Germline V gene data show CDR1 as DFQATT and CDR2 as SNEGSKA (reference sequence). The V gene is TRBV20-1, the J gene TRBJ2-7, with TRBD1 matching 7 bases. Sequencing used PBMCs from blood, obtained 12 days after vaccination. This sequence was found in a man aged 50 to 59 who received an inactivated influenza vaccine. CDR3 amino acids: CSATRQGESYEQYF. In nucleotides, the CDR3 is TGCAGTGCTACCCGCCAGGGGGAGTCCTACGAGCAGTACTTC.